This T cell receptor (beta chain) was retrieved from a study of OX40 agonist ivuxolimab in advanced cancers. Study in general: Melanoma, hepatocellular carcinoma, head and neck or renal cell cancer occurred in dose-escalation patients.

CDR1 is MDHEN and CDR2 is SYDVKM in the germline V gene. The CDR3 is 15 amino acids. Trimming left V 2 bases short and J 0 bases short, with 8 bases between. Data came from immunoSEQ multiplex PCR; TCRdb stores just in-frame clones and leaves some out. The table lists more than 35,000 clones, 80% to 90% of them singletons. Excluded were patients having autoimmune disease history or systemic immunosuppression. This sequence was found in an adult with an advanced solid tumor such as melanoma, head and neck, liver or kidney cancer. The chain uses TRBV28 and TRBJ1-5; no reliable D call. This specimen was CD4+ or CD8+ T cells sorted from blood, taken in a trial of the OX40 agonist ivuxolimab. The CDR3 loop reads CASSLIAVSNQPQHF. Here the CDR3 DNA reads TGTGCCAGCAGTTTAATAGCGGTTAGCAATCAGCCCCAGCATTTT.